These T cell receptor beta chains were read from a single sample in a study of chemoradiotherapy in HPV16-positive cancers. Data came from immunoSEQ multiplex PCR; TCRdb stores just in-frame clones and leaves some out. The sample has some 30,000 clones; 85% to 90% are singletons. The sequenced sample was blood, obtained from a patient who underwent chemoradiotherapy. The receptors stem from a human donor with HPV-associated anogenital cancer. Both conserved end residues are trimmed from each CDR3. Fields, in order: V gene, CDR3 protein.

TRBV5-1,ASSLDPGTGVGYGYT
TRBV6-5,ASSYRGPTYNEQF
TRBV7-9,ASSGREETQY
TRBV6-6,ASRRDSSGNQPQH
TRBV5-1,ASRLKGGQANEKLF
TRBV20-1,SAWVYGYT
TRBV11-2,ASSLDLGGGYNEQF
TRBV11-2,ASSLDVSNQPQH
TRBV10-1,ASSEGIRGYEQY
TRBV9,ASSPLTGGDEQY
TRBV7-2,ASSLSEETQY
TRBV11-2,ASSLDLVTVAF
TRBV7-2,ASSLDLGERY
TRBV10-3,AISDNRERVGYT
TRBV13,ASSPAGPNTGELF
TRBV28,ASSLSAASGGTADTQY
TRBV6-6,ASRLYTEAF
TRBV5-1,ASSSLREETQY
TRBV5-6,ASSLGLGRGGEKLF
TRBV5-8,ASSLLHSSGGLDTQY
TRBV4-3,ASSQDLGNSNQPQH
TRBV14,ASSQGPGRKGEAF
TRBV5-1,ASSRAQNEKLF
TRBV6-6,ASSYRTEETQY
TRBV6-4,ASSVEDASTDTQY
TRBV2,ASSESGITNTGELF
TRBV5-1,ASSSPAVESGYT
TRBV7-6,ASSLAGTGQAAYGYT
TRBV5-1,ASSLWPPGPNTEAF
TRBV7-9,ASSLVVLLPSTIY
TRBV25-1,ASSDFYNSPLH
TRBV11-1,ASSLGWDTSYEQY
TRBV6-5,ASRVGYEQY
TRBV7-9,ASSLAGYGYT
TRBV4-1,ASSQGTIYEQY
TRBV27,ASRSGTGDNTDTQY
TRBV5-1,ASSLGGTSSSYNEQF
TRBV14,ASSRQGHSPLH
TRBV11-3,ASSLCRWETQY
TRBV7-9,ASSFQDRPNTGELF
TRBV6-6,ASSYQDSNSGNTIY
TRBV7-9,ASSSSRGLISYEQY
TRBV6-5,ASSYSFRPHEQF
TRBV5-3,ARSLREETQY
TRBV11-2,ASSSPRPGAHYGYT
TRBV5-5,ASSSPTLETQY
TRBV28,ASSPLGEVEETQY
TRBV6-1,ASSELPFAREH
TRBV9,ASSVDSGGSSTDTQY